This T cell receptor (beta chain) was sequenced in a study of cytomegalovirus exposure and HLA in healthy donors. Sequenced by immunoSEQ multiplex PCR; TCRdb stores in-frame clones only, minus some. The sample holds hundreds of thousands of clones; more than 80% are singletons and the top ten take 0.65% to 0.95%. Notes on the study in general: Reports described diagnosis of cytomegalovirus status by the classifier as highly specific and sensitive.

Of note for this clone: What it recognizes is unknown.

The sequencing sample was made of PBMCs. The receptor's source is a woman aged 18-30 years in good health and CMV-seronegative.

The CDR3 is CASRRLSNQPQHF. The CDR3 DNA reads TGTGCCAGCCGGCGGCTTAGCAATCAGCCCCAGCATTTT. This chain uses TRBV5-8 with TRBJ1-5; D gene uncertain. The CDR3 has 13 residues. The germline V gene encodes CDR1 SGHTS and CDR2 YDEGEE. V dropped 7 bases and J dropped 0 bases, with 8 bases sitting between them. The variable domain in full, completed from reference TRBV5-8 and TRBJ1-5, reads EAGVTQSPTHLIKTRGQQATLRCSPISGHTSVYWYQQALGLGLQFLLWYDEGEERNRGNFPPRFSGRQFPNYSSELNVNALELEDSALYLCASRRLSNQPQHFGDGTRLSIL.